This T cell receptor beta chain was sequenced during a study of preoperative IRX-2 immunotherapy in early breast cancer. Sequenced by immunoSEQ multiplex PCR; TCRdb stores in-frame clones only, minus some. This table has around 88,000 clones, about nine tenths appearing once. Germline V gene sequence: CDR1 LNHDA, CDR2 SQIVND (reference sequence). The CDR3 is 13 residues long. With 6 bases removed from V and 4 bases from J, the gap between germline ends came to 12 bases. Treatment denoted: preoperative locoregional IRX-2 cytokine immunotherapy. The source was tumor tissue, collected after IRX-2 immunotherapy. The chain uses TRBV19 and TRBJ1-2, with D uncertain. The TCR comes from a human donor with breast cancer. CDR3 DNA sequence: TGTGCCAGTAGCCGCGGTCCCCCCTATGGCTACACCTTC. Its translation: CASSRGPPYGYTF.